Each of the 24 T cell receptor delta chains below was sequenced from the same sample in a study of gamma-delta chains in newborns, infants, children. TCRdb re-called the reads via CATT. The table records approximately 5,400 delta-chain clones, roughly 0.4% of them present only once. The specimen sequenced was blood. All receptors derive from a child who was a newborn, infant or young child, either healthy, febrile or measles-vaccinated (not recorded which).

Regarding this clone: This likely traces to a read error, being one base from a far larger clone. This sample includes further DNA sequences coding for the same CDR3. This CDR3 is CACDNVLGDTSSWDTRQMFF. CDR3 DNA: TGTGCCTGTGACAACGTACTGGGGGACACCAGCTCCTGGGACACCCGACAGATGTTTTTC. The rearrangement links TRDV2 to TRDJ3, with 9 bases lining up with TRDD3. The CDR3 runs 20 residues. In germline, CDR1 is GEAIGNYY, CDR2 EKD. V was pared by 2 bases and J by 0 bases, with 10 bases of the junction left unmatched.

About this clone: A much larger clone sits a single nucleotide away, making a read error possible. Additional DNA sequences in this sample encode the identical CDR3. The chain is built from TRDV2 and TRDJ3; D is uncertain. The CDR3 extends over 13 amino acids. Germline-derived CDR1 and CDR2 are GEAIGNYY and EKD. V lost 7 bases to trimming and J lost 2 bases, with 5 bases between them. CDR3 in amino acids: CACDTWDTRQMFF. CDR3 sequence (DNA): TGTGCCTGCGATACCTGGGACACCCGACAGATGTTTTTC.

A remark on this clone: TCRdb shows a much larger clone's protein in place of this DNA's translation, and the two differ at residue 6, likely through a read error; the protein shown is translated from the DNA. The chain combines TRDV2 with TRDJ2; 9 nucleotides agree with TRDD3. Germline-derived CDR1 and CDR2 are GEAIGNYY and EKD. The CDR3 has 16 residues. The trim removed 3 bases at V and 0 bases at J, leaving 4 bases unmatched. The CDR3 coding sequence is TGTGCCTGTGACCAGGTGGGGGATACTTTGACAGCACAACTCTTCTTT. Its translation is CACDQVGDTLTAQLFF.

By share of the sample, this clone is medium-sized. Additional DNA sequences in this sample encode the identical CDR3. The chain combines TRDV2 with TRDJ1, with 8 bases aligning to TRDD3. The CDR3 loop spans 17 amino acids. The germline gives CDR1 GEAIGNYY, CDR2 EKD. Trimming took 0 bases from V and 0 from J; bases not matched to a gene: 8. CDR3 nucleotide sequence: TGTGCCTGTGACACCGTATGGGGGATGCCGTACACCGATAAACTCATCTTT. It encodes CACDTVWGMPYTDKLIF.

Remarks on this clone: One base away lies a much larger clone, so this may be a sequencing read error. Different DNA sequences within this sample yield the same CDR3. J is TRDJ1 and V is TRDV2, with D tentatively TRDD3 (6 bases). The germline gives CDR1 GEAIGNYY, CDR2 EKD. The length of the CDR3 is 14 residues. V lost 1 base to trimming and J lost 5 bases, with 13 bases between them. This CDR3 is CACDTGGYRDKLIF. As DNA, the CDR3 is TGTGCCTGTGACACTGGGGGGTATCGGGATAAACTCATCTTT.

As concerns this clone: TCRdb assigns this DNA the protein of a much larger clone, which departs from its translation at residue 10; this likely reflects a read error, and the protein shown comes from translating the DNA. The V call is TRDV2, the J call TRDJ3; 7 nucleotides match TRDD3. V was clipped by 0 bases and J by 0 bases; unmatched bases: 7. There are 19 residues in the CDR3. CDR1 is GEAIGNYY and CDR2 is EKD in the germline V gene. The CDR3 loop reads CACDTIGGIGSWDTRQMFF. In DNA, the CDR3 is TGTGCCTGTGACACCATCGGGGGGATTGGCTCCTGGGACACCCGACAGATGTTTTTC.

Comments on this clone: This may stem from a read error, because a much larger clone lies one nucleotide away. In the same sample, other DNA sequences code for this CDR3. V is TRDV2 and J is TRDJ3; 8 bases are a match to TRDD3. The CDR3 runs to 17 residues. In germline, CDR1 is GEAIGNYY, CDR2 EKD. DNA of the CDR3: TGTGCCTGCGACACGGCTAACTGGGGGTTGGACACCCGACAGATGTTTTTC. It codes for CACDTANWGLDTRQMFF.

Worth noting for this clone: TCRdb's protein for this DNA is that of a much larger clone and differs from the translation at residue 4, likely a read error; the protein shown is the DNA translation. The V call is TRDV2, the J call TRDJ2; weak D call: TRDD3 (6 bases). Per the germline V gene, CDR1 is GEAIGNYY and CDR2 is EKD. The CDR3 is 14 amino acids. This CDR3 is CACVTLGYMSQLFF. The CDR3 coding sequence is TGTGCCTGTGTCACCCTGGGGTACATGTCGCAACTCTTCTTT.

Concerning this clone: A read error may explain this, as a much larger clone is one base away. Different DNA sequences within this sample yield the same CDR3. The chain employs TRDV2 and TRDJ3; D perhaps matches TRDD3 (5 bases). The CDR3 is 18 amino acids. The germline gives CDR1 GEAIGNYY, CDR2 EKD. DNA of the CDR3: TGTGCTTGTGACACCGTGGGGACGAGCTCCTGGGACACCCGACAGATGTTTTTC. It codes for CACDTVGTSSWDTRQMFF.

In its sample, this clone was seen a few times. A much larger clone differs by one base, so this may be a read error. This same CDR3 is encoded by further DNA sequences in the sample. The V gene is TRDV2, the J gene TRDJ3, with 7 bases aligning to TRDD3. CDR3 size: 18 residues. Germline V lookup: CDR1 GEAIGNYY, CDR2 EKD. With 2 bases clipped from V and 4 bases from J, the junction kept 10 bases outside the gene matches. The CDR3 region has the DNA TGTGCCTGTGACATACTGGGGCCAGGCTCTTGGGACACCCGACAGATGTTTTTC. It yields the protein CACDILGPGSWDTRQMFF.

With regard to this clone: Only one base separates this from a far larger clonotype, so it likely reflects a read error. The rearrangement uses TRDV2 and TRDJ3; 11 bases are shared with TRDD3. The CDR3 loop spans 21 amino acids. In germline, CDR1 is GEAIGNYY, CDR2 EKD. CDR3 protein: CASDTGRKLGDTSWDTRQMFF. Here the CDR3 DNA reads TGTGCCAGTGACACCGGTCGGAAGCTGGGGGATACATCCTGGGACACCCGACAGATGTTTTTC.

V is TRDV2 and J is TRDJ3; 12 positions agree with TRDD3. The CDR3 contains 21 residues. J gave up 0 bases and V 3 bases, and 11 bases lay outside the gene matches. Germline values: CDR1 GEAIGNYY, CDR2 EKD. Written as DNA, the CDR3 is TGTGCCTGTGACGCAGTACTGGGGGATACCGGCAGCTCCTGGGACACCCGACAGATGTTTTTC. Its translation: CACDAVLGDTGSSWDTRQMFF.

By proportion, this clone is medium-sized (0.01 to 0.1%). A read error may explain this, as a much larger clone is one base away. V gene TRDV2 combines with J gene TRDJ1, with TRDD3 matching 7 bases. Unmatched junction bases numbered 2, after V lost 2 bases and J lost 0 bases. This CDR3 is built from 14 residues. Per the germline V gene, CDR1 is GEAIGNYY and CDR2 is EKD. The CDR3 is CACDILGYTDKLIF. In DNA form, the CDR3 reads TGTGCCTGTGACATACTGGGGTACACCGATAAACTCATCTTT.

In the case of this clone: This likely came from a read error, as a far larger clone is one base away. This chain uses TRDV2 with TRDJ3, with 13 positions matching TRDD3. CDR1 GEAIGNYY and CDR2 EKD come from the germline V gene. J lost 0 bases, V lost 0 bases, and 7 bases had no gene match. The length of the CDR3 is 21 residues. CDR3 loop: CACDTVTGGYASSWDTRQMFF. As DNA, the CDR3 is TGTGCCTGTGACACCGTTACTGGGGGATACGCAAGCTCCTGGGACACCCGACAGATGTTTTTC.

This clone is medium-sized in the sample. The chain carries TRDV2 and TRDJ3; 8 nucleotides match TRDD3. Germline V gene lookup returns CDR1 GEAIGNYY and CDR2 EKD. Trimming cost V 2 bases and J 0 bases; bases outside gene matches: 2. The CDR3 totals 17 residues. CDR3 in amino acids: CACDILGGSWDTRQMFF. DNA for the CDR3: TGTGCCTGTGACATACTGGGGGGCTCCTGGGACACCCGACAGATGTTTTTC.

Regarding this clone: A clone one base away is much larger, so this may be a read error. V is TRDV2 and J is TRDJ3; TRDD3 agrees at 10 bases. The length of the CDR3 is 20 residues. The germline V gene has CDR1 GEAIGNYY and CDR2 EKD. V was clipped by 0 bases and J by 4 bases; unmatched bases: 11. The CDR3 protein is CACDTLGDIGGKWDTRQMFF. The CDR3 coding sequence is TGTGCCTGTGACACCCTGGGGGATATCGGGGGGAAATGGGACACCCGACAGATGTTTTTC.

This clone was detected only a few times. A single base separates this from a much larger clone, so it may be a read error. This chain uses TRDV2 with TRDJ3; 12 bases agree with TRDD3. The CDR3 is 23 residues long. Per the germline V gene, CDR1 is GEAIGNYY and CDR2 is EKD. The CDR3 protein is CACGTLSGGYVGGSSWDTRQMFF. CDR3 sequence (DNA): TGTGCCTGTGGCACCTTATCTGGGGGATACGTAGGTGGAAGCTCCTGGGACACCCGACAGATGTTTTTC.

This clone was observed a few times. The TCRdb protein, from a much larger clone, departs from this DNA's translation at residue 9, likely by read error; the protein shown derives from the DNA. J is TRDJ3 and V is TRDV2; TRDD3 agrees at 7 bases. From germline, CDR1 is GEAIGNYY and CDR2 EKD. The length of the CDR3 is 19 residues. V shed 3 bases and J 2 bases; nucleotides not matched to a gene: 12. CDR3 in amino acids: CACDPVLGNTTWDTRQMFF. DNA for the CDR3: TGTGCCTGTGACCCCGTACTGGGGAATACAACCTGGGACACCCGACAGATGTTTTTC.

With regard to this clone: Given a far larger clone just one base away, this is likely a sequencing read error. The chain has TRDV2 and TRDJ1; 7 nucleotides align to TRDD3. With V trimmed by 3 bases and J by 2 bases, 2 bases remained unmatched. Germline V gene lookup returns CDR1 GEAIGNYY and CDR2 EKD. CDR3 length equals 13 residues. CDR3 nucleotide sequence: TGTGCCTGTGACGCCTGGGGGACCGATAAACTCATCTTT. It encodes CACDAWGTDKLIF.

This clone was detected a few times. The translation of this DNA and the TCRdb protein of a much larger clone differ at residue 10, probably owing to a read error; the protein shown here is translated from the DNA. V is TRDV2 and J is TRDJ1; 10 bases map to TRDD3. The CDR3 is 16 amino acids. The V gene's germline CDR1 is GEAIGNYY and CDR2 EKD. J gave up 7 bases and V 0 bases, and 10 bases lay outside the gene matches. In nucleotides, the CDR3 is TGTGCCTGTGACACCGTGGGGGATACCCTCTACCTTAAACTCATCTTT. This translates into CACDTVGDTLYLKLIF.

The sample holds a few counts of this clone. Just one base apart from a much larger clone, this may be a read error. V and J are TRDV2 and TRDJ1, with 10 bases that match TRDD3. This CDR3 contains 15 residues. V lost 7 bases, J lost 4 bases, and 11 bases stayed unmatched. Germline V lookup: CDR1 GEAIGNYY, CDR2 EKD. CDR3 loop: CACPRLGDIGDKLIF. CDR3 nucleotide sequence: TGTGCCTGCCCCCGCCTGGGGGATATCGGCGATAAACTCATCTTT.

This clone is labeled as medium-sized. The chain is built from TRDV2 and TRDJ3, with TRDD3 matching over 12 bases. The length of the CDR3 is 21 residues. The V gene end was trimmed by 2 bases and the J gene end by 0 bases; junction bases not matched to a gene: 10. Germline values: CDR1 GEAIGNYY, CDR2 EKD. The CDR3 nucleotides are TGTGCCTGTGACATACTGGGGGATACCCACCCAAGCTCCTGGGACACCCGACAGATGTTTTTC. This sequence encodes CACDILGDTHPSSWDTRQMFF.

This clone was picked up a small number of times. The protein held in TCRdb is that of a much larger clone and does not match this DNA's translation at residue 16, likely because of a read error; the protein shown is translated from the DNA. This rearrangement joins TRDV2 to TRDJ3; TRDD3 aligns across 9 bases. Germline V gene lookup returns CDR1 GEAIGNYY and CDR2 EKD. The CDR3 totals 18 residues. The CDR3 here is CACDTVLGDSWDTRQLFF. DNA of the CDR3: TGTGCCTGTGACACCGTACTGGGGGACTCCTGGGACACCCGACAGTTGTTTTTC.

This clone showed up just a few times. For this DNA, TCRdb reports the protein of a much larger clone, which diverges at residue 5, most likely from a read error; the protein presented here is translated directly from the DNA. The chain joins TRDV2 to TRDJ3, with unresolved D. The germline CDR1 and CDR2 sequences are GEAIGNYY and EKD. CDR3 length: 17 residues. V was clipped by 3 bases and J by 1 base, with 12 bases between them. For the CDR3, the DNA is TGTGCCTGTGACGCCGTAGAGGGATCCTGGGACACCCGACAGATGTTTTTC. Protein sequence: CACDAVEGSWDTRQMFF.